This T cell receptor (beta chain) was found in a study of cytomegalovirus exposure and HLA in healthy donors (TCRdb year 2017). Notes on the research overall: An earlier analysis of roughly 500 of the donors reported approximately 260 Gb of sequence data and 117 million unique TCR beta sequences obtained from approximately 180 million T cells. An early release covering roughly 580 HLA-typed donors comprised approximately 290 gigabases of sequencing data and approximately 85 million unique TCR sequences. Among the roughly 390 genotyped donors, approximately 77% belonged to the genetic ancestry cluster associated with self-reported Caucasian donors. The aim of the study was to test whether cataloging public T cell receptors could identify signatures of past pathogen exposure. Using immunosequencing, the study profiled T cell repertoires from 640 or so subjects and related those repertoires to cytomegalovirus serostatus. Besides the first cohort of approximately 710 subjects, a separate validation cohort made up of over a hundred different subjects was used. The study combined high-throughput TCR immunosequencing, statistical association of individual TCRs with disease status, and machine learning to predict cytomegalovirus infection status. A later analysis re-examined previously published TCR beta repertoires from just over 650 donors and added high-resolution HLA genotyping to investigate patterns of TCR occurrence. Rather than using new phenotypic data, the later analysis identified candidate immune exposures from TCR beta sequences and from how often those sequences occurred across donors. In an earlier analysis of around 540 of the donors, high-throughput TCR beta sequencing was used to judge whether each TCR beta V gene segment behaved as functional or pseudogenic. Donor age, sex, ethnicity and CMV serostatus were collected together with the repertoire data. Genome-wide SNP genotypes for about 65% of the 666 donors were used in a later genetic analysis, which treated that subset as a discovery cohort. Every discovery cohort repertoire had been produced on one sequencing platform. Class I and class II HLA loci were covered by the typing at four-digit resolution. Typing coverage varied by locus: roughly 629-640 donors for A, B, C, DRB1 and DQB1; roughly 560 for DQA1; more than 600 for DPA1; some 470 for DPB1. Five DR-DQ haplotypes were handled as single units for association and clustering because linkage in the cohort was strong. On average, roughly 200,000 unique TCR beta nucleotide sequences were sequenced per donor among more than 350 genotyped donors of the cohort, with 15% to 20% of those sequences being non-productive. The paper's findings and limits, for the study overall: A cluster of highly shared sequence variants was judged likely to be a technical artifact of the sequencing pipeline. Several of the top co-occurrence clusters appeared to be linked to parvovirus B19, influenza, CMV and Epstein-Barr virus, according to a later analysis. Correlated functional status among segregating V segments might reflect linkage disequilibrium, but an unknown experimental factor could not be ruled out. Immune exposure information for the cohort was limited to CMV serostatus. In a later analysis, some 17,000 TCR beta sequences were associated with specific HLA alleles at a false discovery rate of 0.05. HLA typing was unavailable for some donors at each locus, so association tests used only the typed subset. According to a later analysis, most CMV-associated TCR beta chains appeared to be HLA-restricted, and the HLA associations seemed to be driven largely by CMV exposure. The authors suggested that the approach could potentially be generalized to other disease states and immunological phenotypes. Roughly 15 rarely observed V segments, including chromosome 9 orphons, were excluded from the earlier analysis of approximately 500 of the donors because counts were too low. Roughly uniform sequencing depth across donors was assumed in presence/absence analyses, although this assumption may not hold. The cohort was sequenced for TCR beta chains only, and without alpha or paired-chain data the features that could be detected were limited. When HLA alleles, especially DR and DQ, strongly co-occurred, attributing TCR associations to individual alleles was difficult. A further reported finding was that TCR beta sequences accurately predicted the HLA-A and HLA-B alleles for most subjects in the first cohort. Compared with the roughly 670-donor mean, donors in an Asian-associated ancestry cluster had fewer N-insertions in productive TCRs, according to a later genetic analysis. In a later analysis, TCR association rates were found to vary across HLA loci, with the most associated TCRs seen for DRB1 alleles and the fewest for HLA-C alleles. The study gave a list of some 150 TCR beta chains associated with cytomegalovirus. Cytomegalovirus status was reported to be diagnosed by the classifier with high specificity and sensitivity in both the original and validation cohorts. In an earlier analysis of 587 of the donors, most TCR beta V segments were observed in productive rearrangements about 87% or about 30% of the time, broadly matching IMGT annotations. Across donors, most TCR sequences were observed very rarely, whereas some public TCRs were present in many individuals. Because the 87-base-pair reads could not distinguish some IMGT-functional V segments, including TRBV6-2 and TRBV6-3, those segments were excluded. In a later analysis, HLA-associated TCR beta chains showed more clonal expansion and lower generation probabilities than non-associated chains that were equally common. In vitro tests confirmed that three of the cytomegalovirus-associated TCR beta chains recognize cytomegalovirus antigens. V-gene and J-gene trimming of TCR beta chains was associated with a missense DCLRE1C variant in a later genetic analysis, and the association was replicated in an independent cohort.

Library prep was done by the immunoSEQ multiplex PCR assay. The multiplex PCR relied on a mix of 60 forward primers for TCR Vbeta segments and 13 reverse primers for TCR Jbeta segments. Amplification of the CDR3 region of rearranged TCR beta genes was performed with a multiplex PCR assay on genomic DNA. Amplified TCR beta libraries were sequenced as 87-base-pair reads on the Illumina HiSeq System. The study's own analysis went as follows. A later analysis counted 75 million to 100 million unique TCR beta chains across the 666 repertoires, and some 11 million of these chains were shared by at least two donors. Raw reads were error-corrected and collapsed into unique sequences with a nearest-neighbor algorithm that merged closely related sequences to remove PCR and sequencing errors. CDR3 sequences were aligned to IMGT reference sequences to assign V, D and J gene segments. For a sequence to be retained, a match of at least six nucleotides was required to both a V gene segment and a J gene segment. A rearrangement was called productive if the CDR3 had no stop codons and remained in frame with V and J, and every other rearrangement was called non-productive. Following IMGT convention, CDR3 was defined as the stretch from the second conserved V-encoded cysteine to the conserved J-encoded phenylalanine. Sequences without an unambiguous match to a single V gene segment were excluded from the earlier analysis of 450 to 650 of the donors. An earlier analysis of a few hundred of the donors classified V segments as functional when productive rearrangements were above 56.7% and as segregating when the standard deviation between donors was above 5%. To diagnose cytomegalovirus status from the catalog of TCR beta chain sequences, a statistical classification framework was built. V and J gene assignment, in a later analysis, came from comparing TCR nucleotide sequences with IMGT/GENE-DB human TR gene sequences. A later analysis assigned CDR3 sequences and most-parsimonious VDJ recombination scenarios with the TCRdist pipeline. In a later analysis, each TCR beta chain was defined by its CDR3 amino acid sequence together with its V-gene family, and reads lacking a unique V-gene family were excluded. A later analysis removed 592 highly shared, low-generation-probability nucleotide sequences to deal with suspected cross-contamination and a sequencing artifact. For each public chain, a later analysis derived a clonal expansion index from normalized ranks of inferred template counts within each repertoire. In a later analysis, generation probabilities were computed using a VDJ recombination model fitted to out-of-frame rearrangements, and the results were checked against IGoR. Hypergeometric tests were used in a later analysis to score TCR-TCR, TCR-HLA and TCR-CMV co-occurrence, with a repertoire-size bias correction applied to the TCR pairs. A later analysis estimated false discovery rates by permuting HLA or CMV assignments 20 times. In a later analysis, co-occurring TCRs were grouped with DBSCAN, and TCRdist sequence similarity was added when clustering was performed within HLA-allele-positive subsets. Repertoires with fewer than 30,000 or more than 120,000 public chains, plus five repertoires with anomalous nucleotide sharing, were excluded from co-occurrence clustering. TCRdb provides this immuneACCESS table in a form limited to in-frame rearrangements. Some clones are lacking; in checked studies, under half of them reflect an unresolved V gene, and why the rest are absent is not known. That table supplies the V and J calls and clone size; D and trimming were determined from the DNA. In this sample the table shows 100,000 to 150,000 clones, approximately 80% of which occur a single time. Approximately 3% of the sample goes to the ten largest clones.

The cohort was made up of 650 to 700 healthy bone marrow donors. All cohort members were sampled while nominally healthy, although unrecorded immune exposures were likely present. The donor was CMV seronegative and was included in the group of over 300 seronegative cohort members. Each donor provided a peripheral blood sample, and peripheral blood mononuclear cells were used for TCR beta sequencing. The Qiagen DNeasy Blood Extraction Kit was used to extract genomic DNA from the blood cell samples. As to this clone: Its antigen remains unidentified. No much larger clone exists at a distance of one base, and base qualities are not known.

From the germline V gene (reference sequence), CDR1 is PRHDT and CDR2 is FYEKMQ. The CDR3 covers 16 residues, taking in both the cysteine and the phenylalanine. The sequence is cut down to CDR3 DNA, 48 bases in frame from base 1. V is cut back by 3 bases and J by 7 bases, with 11 bases in the junction unmatched. What was sequenced was PBMCs. The chain is made from TRBV13 and TRBJ1-3; 8 central nucleotides agree with TRBD1. This TCR was recovered from a boy between 2 and 10 years old in good health and CMV-seronegative. The CDR3 loop reads CASSLDRALFPNTIYF. The DNA sequence is given as TGTGCCAGCAGCTTGGACAGGGCCCTCTTCCCTAACACCATATATTTT.